This T cell receptor beta chain was captured in a study of T-cell reconstitution after alpha-beta-depleted transplantation in children. Unique molecular identifiers were used in preparing the TCRbeta library. TCRdb processed the PCR reads anew with MiXCR; each CDR3 protein has one entry. Of over 150,000 distinct CDR3 sequences listed, approximately 6.8% are singletons. This receptor was identified in a human donor who donated a stem cell graft to a child with Wiskott-Aldrich syndrome. This sample comprised PBMCs from the stem cell graft donor, obtained from the stem cell graft.

The CDR3 DNA reads TGTGCCAGCAGCCCTCAGGGGAGGGAGCTGTTTTTT. It yields the protein CASSPQGRELFF. The chain employs TRBV7-2 and TRBJ2-2; TRBD1 might be the D (6 bases). CDR3 length equals 12 residues. CDR1 is SGHTA and CDR2 is FQGNSA in the germline V gene. The V end lost 5 bases, the J end lost 9 bases, and 10 bases lay between the germline ends.